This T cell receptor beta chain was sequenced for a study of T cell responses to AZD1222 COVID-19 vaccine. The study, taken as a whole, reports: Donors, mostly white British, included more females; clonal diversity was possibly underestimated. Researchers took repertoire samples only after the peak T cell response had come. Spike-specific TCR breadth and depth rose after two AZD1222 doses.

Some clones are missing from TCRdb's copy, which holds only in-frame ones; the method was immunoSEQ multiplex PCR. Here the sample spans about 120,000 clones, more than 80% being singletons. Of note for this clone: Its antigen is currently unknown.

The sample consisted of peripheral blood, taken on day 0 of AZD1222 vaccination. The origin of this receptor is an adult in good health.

The CDR3 nucleotides are TGTGCCAGCAGTGAAGGTCGGGTCTCTGGGGCCAACGTCCTGACTTTC. Amino acids: CASSEGRVSGANVLTF. V usage is TRBV2 and J usage is TRBJ2-6; D call uncertain. Germline CDR1 reads SNHLY; CDR2 reads FYNNEI. The CDR3 is 16 amino acids. V gave up 1 base and J gave up 0 bases, with 7 bases separating them.